This T cell receptor (beta chain) was observed in a study of blood T cell repertoires in COVID-19. On the study more broadly: Sample material is recorded as cDNA or gDNA derived from T cells, B-cell-depleted T cells, or PBMCs.

Some clones are missing from TCRdb's copy, which holds only in-frame ones; the method was immunoSEQ multiplex PCR. The sample contains about 220,000 clones, roughly 84% of which appear only once. The sequence was obtained from a woman aged 60-75 years who had recovered from COVID-19. Sequenced: peripheral blood.

The CDR3 nucleotides read TGTGCCAGCAGTCGGGACAGCTACTACGAGCAGTACTTC. Encoded protein: CASSRDSYYEQYF. The V gene is TRBV2, the J gene TRBJ2-7, with 7 bases matching TRBD1. Germline CDR1 reads SNHLY; CDR2 reads FYNNEI. This CDR3 comprises 13 residues. Losses at the gene ends were 5 bases for V and 3 bases for J; bases not matched to a gene: 4.